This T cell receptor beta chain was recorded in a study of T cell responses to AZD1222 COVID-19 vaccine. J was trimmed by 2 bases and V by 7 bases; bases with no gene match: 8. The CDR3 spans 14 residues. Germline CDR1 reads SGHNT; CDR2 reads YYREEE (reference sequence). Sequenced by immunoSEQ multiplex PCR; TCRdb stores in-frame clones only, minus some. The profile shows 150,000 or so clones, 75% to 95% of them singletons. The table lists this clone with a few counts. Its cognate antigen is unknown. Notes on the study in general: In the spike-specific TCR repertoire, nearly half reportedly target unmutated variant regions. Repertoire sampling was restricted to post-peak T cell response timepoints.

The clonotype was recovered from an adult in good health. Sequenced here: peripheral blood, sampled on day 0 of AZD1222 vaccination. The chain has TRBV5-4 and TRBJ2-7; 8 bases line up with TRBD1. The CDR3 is CASGTGTGTYEQYF. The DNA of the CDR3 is TGTGCCAGCGGAACCGGGACAGGTACCTACGAGCAGTACTTC.